The source of this T cell receptor beta chain is a study of blood T cells in healthy people across ages. About the research overall: With template switching, about one barcoded beta molecule was captured per two T cells.

Trimming took 4 bases from V and 2 from J; bases not matched to a gene: 22. The CDR3 length is 21 residues. Per germline, CDR1 SGHRS and CDR2 YFSETQ. The use of a sample-barcoded 5' primer and a J-beta primer mix characterized a second PCR of about 7 to 12 cycles. In TCRdb, the 5' RACE reads were re-called with MiXCR into one record per CDR3 protein. The sample has 650,000 to 1,000,000 distinct CDR3 sequences, roughly 34% seen once. This clonotype has more than one count but fewer than ten. The chain has TRBV5-1 and TRBJ2-1, with 9 positions matching TRBD1. Sequencing was performed on blood. The sequence came from a man aged 18 to 35 in good health. Here the CDR3 DNA reads TGCGCCAGCAGCCTACAATCCGGGACAGGGCCTAGGGCTCGGACCTACAATGAGCAGTTCTTC. It is translated as CASSLQSGTGPRARTYNEQFF.